These T cell receptor beta chains were read from a single sample in a study of T cell repertoires in cytomegalovirus infection. These receptors' targets are unknown. A single record per CDR3 protein comes from TCRdb applying MiXCR to the reads. This sample has approximately 990,000 distinct CDR3 sequences, with more than 25% found just once. This specimen consisted of cultured CD8+ T cells from PBMCs, obtained from culture after CMV antigen stimulation. These receptors all come from a human donor in good health (CMV status not recorded). Some clones in this sample may be carry-over from other donors' samples. Both conserved end residues are part of each CDR3. A D gene is named only where the DNA matches it firmly. The size field is filled for only some rows; it gives once, few, many or a size class.

d_call	j_call	clone_size	v_call	cdr3_length	cdr3_aa	cdr3_nt
-	TRBJ1-1	-	TRBV4-2	14	CASSQGGPGTEAFF	TGTGCCAGCAGCCAAGGGGGGCCAGGCACTGAAGCTTTCTTT
TRBD2	TRBJ2-1	many	TRBV28	16	CASSPKLAGKNNEQFF	TGTGCCAGCAGTCCAAAACTAGCGGGAAAGAACAATGAGCAGTTCTTC
-	TRBJ2-1	-	TRBV6-5	14	CASSYLDKYNEQFF	TGTGCCAGCAGTTACTTGGACAAATACAATGAGCAGTTCTTC
TRBD2	TRBJ2-1	few	TRBV6-5	15	CASSILAEVYNEQFF	TGTGCCAGCAGCATACTAGCGGAGGTATACAATGAGCAGTTCTTC
-	TRBJ2-1	few	TRBV7-9	15	CASSLRRATGDEQFF	TGTGCCAGCAGCTTAAGACGGGCCACGGGGGATGAGCAGTTCTTC
-	TRBJ2-7	few	TRBV4-1	17	CASSQLMTGTSYYEQYF	TGCGCCAGCAGCCAACTCATGACCGGGACATCGTACTACGAGCAGTACTTC
-	TRBJ1-2	few	TRBV5-4	11	CASSNSWGYTF	TGTGCCAGCAGCAATTCGTGGGGCTACACCTTC
TRBD2	TRBJ2-1	-	TRBV20-1	18	CSARAGVVAGGAYNEQFF	TGCAGTGCTAGAGCCGGGGTAGTAGCGGGGGGAGCCTACAATGAGCAGTTCTTC
-	TRBJ2-1	-	TRBV7-4	13	CATPGAVGNEQFF	TGTGCCACCCCGGGAGCGGTGGGAAATGAGCAGTTCTTC
-	TRBJ1-5	-	TRBV2	15	CASSEERGAKQPQHF	TGTGCCAGCAGTGAGGAACGGGGGGCGAAACAGCCCCAGCATTTT
-	TRBJ2-1	-	TRBV4-3	13	CASSQDQASEEFF	TGCGCCAGCAGCCAAGATCAGGCTAGCGAGGAGTTCTTC
TRBD2	TRBJ2-1	many	TRBV7-9	17	CASRLPPGTSGGNEQFF	TGTGCCAGCAGGCTACCCCCCGGGACTAGCGGGGGGAATGAGCAGTTCTTC
-	TRBJ2-7	few	TRBV20-1	12	CSANYRAYEQYF	TGCAGTGCTAATTACAGGGCCTACGAGCAGTACTTC
TRBD1	TRBJ2-7	-	TRBV7-9	16	CASSPGQGDLSYEQYF	TGTGCCAGCAGCCCCGGACAGGGAGACCTCTCCTACGAGCAGTACTTC
TRBD2	TRBJ2-2	-	TRBV12-3/TRBV12-4	22	CASVPGHPSLTSGGINTGELFF	TGTGCCAGCGTCCCGGGACACCCTTCGCTAACTAGCGGGGGGATAAACACCGGGGAGCTGTTTTTT
-	TRBJ2-3	-	TRBV6-2/TRBV6-3	15	CASRDPTGGGATQYF	TGTGCCAGCCGGGACCCTACAGGTGGGGGTGCTACGCAGTATTTT
-	TRBJ2-1	-	TRBV19	13	CASISERRDEQFF	TGTGCCAGTATCTCGGAAAGGCGGGATGAGCAGTTCTTC
-	TRBJ1-2	few	TRBV6-1	15	CASSDRREYNYGYTF	TGTGCCAGCAGTGACAGGAGAGAGTATAACTATGGCTACACCTTC
-	TRBJ2-1	-	TRBV7-3	18	CASSPTGTLNHSYNEQFF	TGTGCCAGCAGCCCTACTGGGACACTCAATCACTCCTACAATGAGCAGTTCTTC
TRBD2	TRBJ2-5	few	TRBV7-6	15	CASSFGLAGTETQYF	TGTGCCAGCAGCTTCGGACTAGCGGGGACAGAGACCCAGTACTTC
-	TRBJ1-1	many	TRBV7-6	14	CASSPQGVNTEAFF	TGTGCCAGCAGCCCTCAGGGCGTGAACACTGAAGCTTTCTTT
TRBD2	TRBJ2-1	few	TRBV19	18	CASSIGLAGVSSYNEQFF	TGTGCCAGTAGTATAGGACTAGCGGGGGTCAGCTCCTACAATGAGCAGTTCTTC
-	TRBJ1-2	-	TRBV10-2	14	CASSDDRKYYGYTF	TGCGCCAGCAGCGATGACAGGAAATATTATGGCTACACCTTC
TRBD1	TRBJ1-2	-	TRBV7-6	14	CASSSWTGEDGYTF	TGTGCCAGCAGCTCCTGGACAGGGGAAGATGGCTACACCTTC
TRBD1	TRBJ1-5	-	TRBV4-3	24	CASSPRGGTGARVGPESSYQPQHF	TGCGCCAGCAGCCCCCGAGGGGGGACAGGGGCCCGGGTTGGACCGGAATCGTCTTATCAGCCCCAGCATTTT
-	TRBJ2-1	-	TRBV11-2	16	CASSQVGGSGYNEQFF	TGTGCCAGCAGCCAGGTGGGGGGCAGTGGGTACAATGAGCAGTTCTTC
-	TRBJ2-2	many	TRBV4-3	13	CASSQENTGELFF	TGCGCCAGCAGCCAAGAAAACACCGGGGAGCTGTTTTTT
TRBD1	TRBJ1-1	-	TRBV12-3/TRBV12-4	13	CASRLRGLTEAFF	TGTGCCAGCAGACTCAGGGGGCTCACTGAAGCTTTCTTT
TRBD1	TRBJ1-6	many	TRBV6-5	17	CASSYSQGASYNSPLHF	TGTGCCAGCAGTTACTCTCAGGGGGCTTCCTATAATTCACCCCTCCACTTT
-	TRBJ2-7	-	TRBV24-1	16	CATSAPAAGPSYEQYF	TGTGCCACCAGTGCCCCGGCGGCGGGTCCTTCATACGAGCAGTACTTC
-	TRBJ2-7	-	TRBV3-1	16	CASSPEQGTGTYEQYF	TGTGCCAGCAGCCCGGAACAGGGAACGGGGACCTACGAGCAGTACTTC